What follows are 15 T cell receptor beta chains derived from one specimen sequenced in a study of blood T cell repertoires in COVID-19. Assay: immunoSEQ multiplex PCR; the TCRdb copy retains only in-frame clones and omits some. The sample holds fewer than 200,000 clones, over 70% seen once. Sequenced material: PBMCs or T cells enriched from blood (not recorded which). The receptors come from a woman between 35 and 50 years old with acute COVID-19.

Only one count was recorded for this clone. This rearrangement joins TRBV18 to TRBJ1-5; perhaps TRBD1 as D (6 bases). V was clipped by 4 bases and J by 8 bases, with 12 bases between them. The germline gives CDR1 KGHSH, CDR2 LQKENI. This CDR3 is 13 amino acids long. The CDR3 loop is CASSQDRNEPQHF. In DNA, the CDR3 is TGTGCCAGCTCACAAGACAGGAATGAGCCCCAGCATTTT.

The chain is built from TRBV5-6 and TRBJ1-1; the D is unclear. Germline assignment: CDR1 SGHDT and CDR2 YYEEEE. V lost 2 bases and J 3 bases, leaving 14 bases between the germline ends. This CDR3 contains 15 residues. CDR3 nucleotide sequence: TGTGCCAGCAGCTTCGGTGGCAGGTGGGACACTGAAGCTTTCTTT. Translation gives CASSFGGRWDTEAFF.

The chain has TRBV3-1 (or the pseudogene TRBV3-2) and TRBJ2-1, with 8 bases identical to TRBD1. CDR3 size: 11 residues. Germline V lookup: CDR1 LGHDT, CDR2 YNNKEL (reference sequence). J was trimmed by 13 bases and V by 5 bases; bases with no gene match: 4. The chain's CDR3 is CASSSGQDQFF. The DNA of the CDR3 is TGTGCCAGCAGCTCGGGACAGGACCAGTTCTTC.

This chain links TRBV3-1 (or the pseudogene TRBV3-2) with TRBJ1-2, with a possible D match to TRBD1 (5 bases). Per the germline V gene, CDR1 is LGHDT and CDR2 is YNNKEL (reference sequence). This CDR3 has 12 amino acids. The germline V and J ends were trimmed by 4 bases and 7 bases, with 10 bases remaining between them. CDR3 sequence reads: CASSLGGGGYTF. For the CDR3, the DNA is TGTGCCAGCAGCCTCGGGGGGGGTGGCTACACCTTC.

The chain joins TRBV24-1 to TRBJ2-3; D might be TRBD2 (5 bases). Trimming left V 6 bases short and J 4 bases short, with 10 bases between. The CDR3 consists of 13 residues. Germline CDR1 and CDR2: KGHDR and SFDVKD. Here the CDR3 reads CATSSNGADTQYF. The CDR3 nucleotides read TGTGCCACCAGTAGTAACGGGGCAGATACGCAGTATTTT.

The CDR3 nucleotides are TGTGCCAGCTCACCCTCTCTGTACAATGAGCAGTTCTTC. It is translated as CASSPSLYNEQFF. The chain uses TRBV18 and TRBJ2-1; D gene unclear. Trimming left V 3 bases short and J 4 bases short, with 7 bases between. The CDR3 length is 13 residues. Germline V CDR1 and CDR2: KGHSH, LQKENI.

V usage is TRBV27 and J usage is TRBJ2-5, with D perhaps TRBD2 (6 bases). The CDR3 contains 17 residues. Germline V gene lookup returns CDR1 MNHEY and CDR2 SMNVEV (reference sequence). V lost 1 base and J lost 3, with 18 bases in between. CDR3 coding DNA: TGTGCCAGCAGTTTATGGGGCGGGACGGTGGATAAAGAGACCCAGTACTTC. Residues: CASSLWGGTVDKETQYF.

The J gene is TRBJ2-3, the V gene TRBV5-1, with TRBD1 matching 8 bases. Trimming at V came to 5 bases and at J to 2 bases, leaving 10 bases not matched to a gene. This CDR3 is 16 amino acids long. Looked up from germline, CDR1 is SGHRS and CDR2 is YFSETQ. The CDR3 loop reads CASRVTGQDLTDTQYF. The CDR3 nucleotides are TGCGCCAGCAGGGTCACGGGACAGGACCTCACAGATACGCAGTATTTT.

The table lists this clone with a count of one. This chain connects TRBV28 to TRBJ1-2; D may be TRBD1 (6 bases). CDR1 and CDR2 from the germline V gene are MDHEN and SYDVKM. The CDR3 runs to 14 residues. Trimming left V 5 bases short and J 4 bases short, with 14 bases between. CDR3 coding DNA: TGTGCCAGCAGTGGCTTTACAGGGATCTATGGCTACACCTTC. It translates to CASSGFTGIYGYTF.

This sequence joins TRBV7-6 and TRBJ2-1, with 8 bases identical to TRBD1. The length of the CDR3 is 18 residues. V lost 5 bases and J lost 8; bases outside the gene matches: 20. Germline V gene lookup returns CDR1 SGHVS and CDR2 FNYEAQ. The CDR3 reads CASSRGKTMTGAVDEQFF. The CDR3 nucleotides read TGTGCCAGCAGCCGAGGAAAAACCATGACAGGGGCGGTAGATGAGCAGTTCTTC.

CDR3 residues: CASSQDQPSGLDNEQFF. The CDR3 DNA reads TGTGCCAGCAGCCAAGATCAGCCGAGCGGGCTTGACAATGAGCAGTTCTTC. V gene TRBV3-1 (or the pseudogene TRBV3-2) combines with J gene TRBJ2-1, with D perhaps matching TRBD2 (6 bases). Germline CDR1 is LGHDT and CDR2 is YNNKEL (reference sequence). This CDR3 contains 17 residues. V lost 0 bases and J 5 bases, leaving 17 bases between the germline ends.

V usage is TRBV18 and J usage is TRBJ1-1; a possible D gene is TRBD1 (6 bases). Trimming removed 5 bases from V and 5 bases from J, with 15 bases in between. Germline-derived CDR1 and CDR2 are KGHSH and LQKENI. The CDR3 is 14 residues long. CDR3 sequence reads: CASSGSGAGTEAFF. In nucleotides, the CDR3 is TGTGCCAGCTCAGGGTCAGGGGCAGGGACTGAAGCTTTCTTT. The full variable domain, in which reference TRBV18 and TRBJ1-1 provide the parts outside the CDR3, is NAGVMQNPRHLVRRRGQEARLRCSPMKGHSHVYWYRQLPEEGLKFMVYLQKENIIDESGMPKERFSAEFPKEGPSILRIQQVVRGDSAAYFCASSGSGAGTEAFFGQGTRLTVV.

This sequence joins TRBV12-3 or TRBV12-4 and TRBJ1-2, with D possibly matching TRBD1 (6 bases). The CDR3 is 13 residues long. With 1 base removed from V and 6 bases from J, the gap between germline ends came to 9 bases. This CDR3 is CASSLDRENGYTF. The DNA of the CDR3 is TGTGCCAGCAGTTTAGACAGGGAGAATGGCTACACCTTC.

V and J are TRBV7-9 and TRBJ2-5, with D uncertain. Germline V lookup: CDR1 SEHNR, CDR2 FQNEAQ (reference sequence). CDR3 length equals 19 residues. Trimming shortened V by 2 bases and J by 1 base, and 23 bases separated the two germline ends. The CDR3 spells CASSLLEKVEFELQETQYF. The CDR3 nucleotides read TGTGCCAGCAGCTTATTAGAGAAAGTGGAGTTCGAGCTCCAAGAGACCCAGTACTTC. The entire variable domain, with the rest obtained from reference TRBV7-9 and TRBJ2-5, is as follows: DTGVSQNPRHKITKRGQNVTFRCDPISEHNRLYWYRQTLGQGPEFLTYFQNEAQLEKSRLLSDRFSAERPKGSFSTLEIQRTEQGDSAMYLCASSLLEKVEFELQETQYFGPGTRLLVL.

DNA of the CDR3: TGTGCCAGCAGCGATCAAGGGGTCCCTTCAACGGAGACCCAGTACTTC. Amino acids: CASSDQGVPSTETQYF. This sequence joins TRBV2 and TRBJ2-5; D is possibly TRBD1 (5 bases). The CDR3 is 16 residues long. V lost 6 bases and J lost 5, with 22 bases in between. Germline V gives CDR1 SNHLY, CDR2 FYNNEI.